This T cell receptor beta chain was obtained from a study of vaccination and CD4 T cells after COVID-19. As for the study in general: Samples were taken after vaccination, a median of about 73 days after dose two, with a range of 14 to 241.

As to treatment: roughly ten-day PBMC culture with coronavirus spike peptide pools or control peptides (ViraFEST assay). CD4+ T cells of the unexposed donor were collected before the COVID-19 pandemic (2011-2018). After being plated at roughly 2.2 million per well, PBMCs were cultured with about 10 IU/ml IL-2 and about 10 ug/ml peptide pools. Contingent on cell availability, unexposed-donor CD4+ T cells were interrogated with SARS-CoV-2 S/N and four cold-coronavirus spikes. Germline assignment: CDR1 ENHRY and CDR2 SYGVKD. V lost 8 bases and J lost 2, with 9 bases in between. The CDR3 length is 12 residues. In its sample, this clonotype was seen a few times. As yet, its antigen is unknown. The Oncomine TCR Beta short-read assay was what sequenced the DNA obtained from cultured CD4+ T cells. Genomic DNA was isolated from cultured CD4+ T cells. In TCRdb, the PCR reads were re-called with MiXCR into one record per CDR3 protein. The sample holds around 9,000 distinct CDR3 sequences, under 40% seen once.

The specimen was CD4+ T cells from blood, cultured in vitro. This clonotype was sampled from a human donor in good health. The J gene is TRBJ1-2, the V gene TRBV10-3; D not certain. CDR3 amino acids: CAIDGQNYGYTF. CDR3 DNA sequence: TGTGCCATCGATGGGCAGAACTATGGCTACACCTTC.